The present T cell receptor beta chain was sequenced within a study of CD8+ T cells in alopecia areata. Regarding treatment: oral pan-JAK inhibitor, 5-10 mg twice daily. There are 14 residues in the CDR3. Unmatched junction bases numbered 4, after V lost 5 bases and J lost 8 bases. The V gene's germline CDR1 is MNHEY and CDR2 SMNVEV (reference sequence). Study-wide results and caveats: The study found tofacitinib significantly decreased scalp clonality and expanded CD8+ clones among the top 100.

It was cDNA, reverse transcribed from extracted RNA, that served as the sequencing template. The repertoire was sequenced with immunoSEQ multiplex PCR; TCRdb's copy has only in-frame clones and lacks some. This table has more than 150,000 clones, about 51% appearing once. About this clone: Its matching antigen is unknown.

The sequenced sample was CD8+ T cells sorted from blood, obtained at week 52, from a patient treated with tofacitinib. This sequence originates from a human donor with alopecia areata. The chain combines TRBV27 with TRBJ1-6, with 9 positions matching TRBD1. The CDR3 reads CASSGTGSHSPLHF. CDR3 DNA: TGTGCCAGCAGTGGGACAGGGAGCCATTCACCCCTCCACTTT.